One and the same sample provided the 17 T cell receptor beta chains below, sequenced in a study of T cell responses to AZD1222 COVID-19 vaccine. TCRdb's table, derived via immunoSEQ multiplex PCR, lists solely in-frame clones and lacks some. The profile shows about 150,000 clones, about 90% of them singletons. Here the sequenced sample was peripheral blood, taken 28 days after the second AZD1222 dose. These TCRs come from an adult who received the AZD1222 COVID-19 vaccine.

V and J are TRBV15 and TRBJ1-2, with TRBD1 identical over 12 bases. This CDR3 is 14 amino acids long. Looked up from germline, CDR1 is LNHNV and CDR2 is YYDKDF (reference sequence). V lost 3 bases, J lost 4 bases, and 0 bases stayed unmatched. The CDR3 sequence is CATSRGQGAYGYTF. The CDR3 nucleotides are TGTGCCACCAGCAGGGGACAGGGGGCCTATGGCTACACCTTC. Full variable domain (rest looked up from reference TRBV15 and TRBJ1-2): DAMVIQNPRYQVTQFGKPVTLSCSQTLNHNVMYWYQQKSSQAPKLLFHYYDKDFNNEADTPDNFQSRRPNTSFCFLDIRSPGLGDTAMYLCATSRGQGAYGYTFGSGTRLTVV.

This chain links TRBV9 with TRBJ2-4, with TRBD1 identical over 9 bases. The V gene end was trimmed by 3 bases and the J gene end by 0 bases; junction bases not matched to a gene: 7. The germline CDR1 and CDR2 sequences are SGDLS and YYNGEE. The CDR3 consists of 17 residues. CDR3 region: CASSGTGTGLAKNIQYF. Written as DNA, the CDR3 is TGTGCCAGCAGCGGAACCGGGACAGGGTTAGCCAAAAACATTCAGTACTTC.

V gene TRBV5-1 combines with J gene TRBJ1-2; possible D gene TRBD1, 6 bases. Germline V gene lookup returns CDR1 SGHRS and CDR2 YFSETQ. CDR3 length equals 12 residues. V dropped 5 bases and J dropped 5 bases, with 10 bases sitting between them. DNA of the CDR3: TGCGCCAGCAGGGAGGGGGTTTATGGCTACACCTTC. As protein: CASREGVYGYTF.

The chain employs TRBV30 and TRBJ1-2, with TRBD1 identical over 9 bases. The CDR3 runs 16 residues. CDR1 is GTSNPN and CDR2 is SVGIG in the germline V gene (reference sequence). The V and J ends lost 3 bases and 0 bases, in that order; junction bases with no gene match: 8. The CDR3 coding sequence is TGTGCCTGGAGACACCGGGACAGGGCTTCTAACTATGGCTACACCTTC. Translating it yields CAWRHRDRASNYGYTF.

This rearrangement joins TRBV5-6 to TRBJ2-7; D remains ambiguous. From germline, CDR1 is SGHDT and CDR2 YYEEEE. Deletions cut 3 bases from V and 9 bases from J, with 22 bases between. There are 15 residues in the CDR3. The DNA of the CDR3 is TGTGCCAGCAGCTACGGAACTTACCCCGCTGAAGGGCAGTACTTC. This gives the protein CASSYGTYPAEGQYF.

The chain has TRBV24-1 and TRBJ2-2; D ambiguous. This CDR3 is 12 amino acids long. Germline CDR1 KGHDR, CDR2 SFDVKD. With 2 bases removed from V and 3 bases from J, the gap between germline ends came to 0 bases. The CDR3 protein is CATSDYTGELFF. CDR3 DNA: TGTGCCACCAGTGATTACACCGGGGAGCTGTTTTTT.

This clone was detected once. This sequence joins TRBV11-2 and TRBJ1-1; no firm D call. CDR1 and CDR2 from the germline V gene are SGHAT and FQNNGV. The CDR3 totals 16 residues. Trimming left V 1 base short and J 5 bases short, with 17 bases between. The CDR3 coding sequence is TGTGCCAGCAGCTTAGGGATTTTACGATCCGGGACTGAAGCTTTCTTT. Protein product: CASSLGILRSGTEAFF.

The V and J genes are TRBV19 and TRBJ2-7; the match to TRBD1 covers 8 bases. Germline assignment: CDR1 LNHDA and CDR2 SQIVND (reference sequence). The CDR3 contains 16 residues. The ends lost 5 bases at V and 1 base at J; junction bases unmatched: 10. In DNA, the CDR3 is TGTGCCAGTAGTCCCGGGACAGGCCTAAGGTCCTACGAGCAGTACTTC. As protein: CASSPGTGLRSYEQYF.

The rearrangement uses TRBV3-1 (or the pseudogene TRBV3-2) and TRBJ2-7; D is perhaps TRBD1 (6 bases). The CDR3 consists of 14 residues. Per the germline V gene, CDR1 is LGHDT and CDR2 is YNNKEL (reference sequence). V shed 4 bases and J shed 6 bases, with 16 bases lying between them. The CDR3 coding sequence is TGTGCCAGCAGCCCTGGCAGGGCCAGGGGCGAGCAGTACTTC. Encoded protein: CASSPGRARGEQYF.

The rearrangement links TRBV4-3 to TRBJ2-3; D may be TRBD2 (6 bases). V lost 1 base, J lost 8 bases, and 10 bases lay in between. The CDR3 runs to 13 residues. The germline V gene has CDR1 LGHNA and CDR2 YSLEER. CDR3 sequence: CASSQVGGSTQYF. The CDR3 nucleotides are TGCGCCAGCAGCCAAGTGGGGGGAAGTACGCAGTATTTT.

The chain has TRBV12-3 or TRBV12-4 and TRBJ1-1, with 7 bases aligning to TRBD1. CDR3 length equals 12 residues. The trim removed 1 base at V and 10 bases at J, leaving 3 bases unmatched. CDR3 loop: CASSLDRGRAFF. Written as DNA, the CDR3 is TGTGCCAGCAGTTTAGACAGGGGAAGAGCTTTCTTT.

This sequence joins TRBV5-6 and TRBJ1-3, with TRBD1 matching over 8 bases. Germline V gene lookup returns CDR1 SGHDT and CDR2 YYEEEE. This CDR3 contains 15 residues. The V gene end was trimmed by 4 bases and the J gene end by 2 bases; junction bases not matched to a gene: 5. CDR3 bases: TGTGCCAGCAGCGAGGGACAGGCGACTGGAAACACCATATATTTT. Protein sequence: CASSEGQATGNTIYF.

The DNA for the CDR3 is TGTGCCAGCACCCTCATCAGGGGGCGCTCCACAGATACGCAGTATTTT. The encoded protein is CASTLIRGRSTDTQYF. The chain couples TRBV7-9 to TRBJ2-3; 8 bases align to TRBD1. This CDR3 has 16 residues. Trimming cost V 7 bases and J 2 bases; bases outside gene matches: 11. Germline V lookup: CDR1 SEHNR, CDR2 FQNEAQ (reference sequence).

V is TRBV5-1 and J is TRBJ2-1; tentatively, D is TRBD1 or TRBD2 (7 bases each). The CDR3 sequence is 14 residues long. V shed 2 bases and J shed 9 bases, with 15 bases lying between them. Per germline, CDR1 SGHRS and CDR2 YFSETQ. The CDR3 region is CASSLGGRQGEQFF. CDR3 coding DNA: TGCGCCAGCAGCTTAGGCGGGAGACAGGGTGAGCAGTTCTTC.

CDR3 amino acids: CAWDRVTGNTIYF. The CDR3 DNA follows: TGTGCCTGGGACAGGGTGACCGGAAACACCATATATTTT. V usage is TRBV30 and J usage is TRBJ1-3; 7 bases agree with TRBD1. V shed 5 bases, J shed 4 bases, and the junction held 5 bases outside the gene matches. There are 13 residues in the CDR3. Germline V CDR1 and CDR2: GTSNPN, SVGIG (reference sequence).

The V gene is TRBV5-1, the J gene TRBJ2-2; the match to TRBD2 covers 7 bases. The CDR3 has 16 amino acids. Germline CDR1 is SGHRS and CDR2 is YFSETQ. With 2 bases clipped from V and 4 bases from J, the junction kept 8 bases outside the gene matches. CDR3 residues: CASSLPRSGATGELFF. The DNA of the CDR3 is TGCGCCAGCAGCTTACCCCGAAGCGGGGCCACCGGGGAGCTGTTTTTT.

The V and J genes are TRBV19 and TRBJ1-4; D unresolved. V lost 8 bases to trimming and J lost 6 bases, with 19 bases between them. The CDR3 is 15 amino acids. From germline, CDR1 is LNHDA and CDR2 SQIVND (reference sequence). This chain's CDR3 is CASCRLDGLDEKLFF. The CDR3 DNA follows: TGTGCCAGTTGCCGTCTGGACGGGCTAGATGAAAAACTGTTTTTT.